The T cell receptor (beta chain) described here comes from a study of T cells in tuberculosis. Cells were sorted from thawed PBMC rested overnight and stained with GMM-loaded CD1B tetramer, viability dye and anti-CD3. The lipid loaded on the CD1B tetramers was C32 glucose monomycolate from Rhodococcus equi. The V and J ends lost 0 bases and 8 bases, in that order; junction bases with no gene match: 9. Per germline, CDR1 SGHRS and CDR2 YFSETQ. The CDR3 consists of 16 residues. Repertoires were generated with immunoSEQ multiplex PCR, while TCRdb's copy carries only in-frame clones and drops some. The sample has 54,000 or so clones, 81% seen once; the top ten hold about 13%.

Sequencing used CD1b-GMM tetramer-negative cells sorted from PBMCs. The V call is TRBV5-1, the J call TRBJ2-1; 9 nucleotides agree with TRBD2. This clonotype was sampled from an adult woman with latent tuberculosis. CDR3 in DNA: TGCGCCAGCAGCTTGGTGTCGGGACTAGCTTCCGATGAGCAGTTCTTC. Encoded protein: CASSLVSGLASDEQFF.